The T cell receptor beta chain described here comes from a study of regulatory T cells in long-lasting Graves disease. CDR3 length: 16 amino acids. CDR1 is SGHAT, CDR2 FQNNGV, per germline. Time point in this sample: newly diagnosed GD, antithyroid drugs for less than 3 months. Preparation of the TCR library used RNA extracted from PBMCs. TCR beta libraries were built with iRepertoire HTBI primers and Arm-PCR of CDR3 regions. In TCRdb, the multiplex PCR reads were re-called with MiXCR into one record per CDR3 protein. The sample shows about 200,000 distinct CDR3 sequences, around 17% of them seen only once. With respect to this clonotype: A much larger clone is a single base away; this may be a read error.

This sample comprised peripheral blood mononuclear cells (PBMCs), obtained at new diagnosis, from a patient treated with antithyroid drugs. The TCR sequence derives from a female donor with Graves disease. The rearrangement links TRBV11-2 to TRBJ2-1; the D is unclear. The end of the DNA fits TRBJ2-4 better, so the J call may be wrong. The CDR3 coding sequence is TGTGCCAGCAGCTTAGATCTGCTAGTGGGCGGAAACATTCAGTACTTC. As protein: CASSLDLLVGGNIQYF.